The 28 T cell receptor beta chains given below trace back to one sample, sequenced in a study of T-cell reconstitution after alpha-beta-depleted transplantation in children. The TCRbeta library was prepared with unique molecular identifiers. MiXCR, applied by TCRdb to the PCR reads, yields one record per CDR3 protein. The sample has 600,000 to 700,000 distinct CDR3 sequences; 13% are singletons. Specimen: PBMCs, collected before TCRalphabeta/CD19-depleted stem cell transplant. The receptors originated from a girl aged 2 to 9 with congenital amegakaryocytic thrombocytopenia, due to receive a stem cell transplant.

This clonotype was picked up a small number of times. CDR3 sequence reads: CSARAGTDGYTF. The CDR3 coding sequence is TGCAGTGCTAGAGCCGGGACGGATGGCTACACCTTC. The genes are TRBV20-1 and TRBJ1-2, with D possibly TRBD1 on 5 matching bases. CDR1 and CDR2 from the germline V gene are DFQATT and SNEGSKA (reference sequence). This CDR3 region has 12 residues. With 1 base removed from V and 6 bases from J, the gap between germline ends came to 9 bases.

This clonotype was counted ten times or more. The rearrangement joins TRBV20-1 to TRBJ2-7, with D unclear. The CDR3 sequence is 15 residues long. Trimming removed 6 bases at V and 0 bases at J, with 18 bases between. Germline-derived CDR1 and CDR2 are DFQATT and SNEGSKA (reference sequence). Here the CDR3 reads CSARNFPASSYEQYF. The CDR3 nucleotides are TGCAGTGCCAGGAATTTCCCGGCCTCCTCCTACGAGCAGTACTTC.

This clonotype showed up many times. Here the CDR3 reads CATSDLDLPMQFF. The CDR3 DNA is TGTGCCACCAGTGATTTGGACTTACCGATGCAGTTCTTC. The chain links TRBV24-1 to TRBJ2-1; no definite D call. V was trimmed by 0 bases and J by 12 bases, leaving 11 bases between them. Germline V CDR1 and CDR2: KGHDR, SFDVKD. This CDR3 spans 13 amino acids.

This clonotype came up many times. This chain joins TRBV20-1 and TRBJ2-1; D may be TRBD2 (6 bases). This CDR3 is 14 amino acids long. V was clipped by 6 bases and J by 4 bases, with 16 bases between them. The germline V gene has CDR1 DFQATT and CDR2 SNEGSKA (reference sequence). The CDR3 DNA reads TGCAGTGCCCCGGACTATTTGGATTACAATGAGCAGTTCTTC. This sequence encodes CSAPDYLDYNEQFF.

The V call is TRBV24-1, the J call TRBJ2-2; tentatively, D is TRBD1 or TRBD2 (5 bases each). Trimming removed 4 bases at V and 5 bases at J, with 7 bases between. Germline V gives CDR1 KGHDR, CDR2 SFDVKD. CDR3 length: 13 residues. The CDR3, as DNA: TGTGCCACCAGTGAGGGACGAACCGGGGAGCTGTTTTTT. It yields the protein CATSEGRTGELFF.

This clonotype was found many times. This chain joins TRBV20-1 and TRBJ1-1; D unclear. The V gene's germline CDR1 is DFQATT and CDR2 SNEGSKA (reference sequence). The CDR3 has 13 residues. Trimming cost V 1 base and J 1 base, with 7 bases left between them. Here the CDR3 DNA reads TGCAGTGCTAGAGGGCAGCCGAACACTGAAGCTTTCTTT. Its protein is CSARGQPNTEAFF.

This clonotype occurred many times. The J gene is TRBJ1-1, the V gene TRBV12-3 or TRBV12-4; D uncertain. Trimming removed 3 bases from V and 8 bases from J, with 16 bases in between. This CDR3 has 14 amino acids. The DNA of the CDR3 is TGTGCCAGCAGTTTTGGGGAGAGTGGAGGCGAAGCTTTCTTT. This translates into CASSFGESGGEAFF.

This chain joins TRBV11-2 and TRBJ2-6; D remains unclear. The CDR3 extends over 16 amino acids. V was clipped by 2 bases and J by 2 bases, with 10 bases between them. Germline CDR1 and CDR2: SGHAT and FQNNGV. CDR3: CASSLRAGTGANVLTF. The CDR3 DNA follows: TGTGCCAGCAGCTTAAGGGCAGGAACTGGGGCCAACGTCCTGACTTTC. Based on the CDR3 plus reference TRBV11-2 and TRBJ2-6, the full variable domain is EAGVAQSPRYKIIEKRQSVAFWCNPISGHATLYWYQQILGQGPKLLIQFQNNGVVDDSQLPKDRFSAERLKGVDSTLKIQPAKLEDSAVYLCASSLRAGTGANVLTFGAGSRLTVL.

This clonotype has at least ten counts. The genes are TRBV4-1 and TRBJ2-2, with a possible D match to TRBD2 (5 bases). Germline V gene lookup returns CDR1 MGHRA and CDR2 YSYEKL. The CDR3 extends over 14 amino acids. The ends were cut back, 4 bases at V and 4 bases at J, with 10 bases in the middle. CDR3 loop: CASSRGSSTGELFF. The DNA of the CDR3 is TGCGCCAGCAGCCGCGGGTCCTCCACCGGGGAGCTGTTTTTT.

The chain has TRBV20-1 and TRBJ2-7; no reliable D call. Germline CDR1 reads DFQATT; CDR2 reads SNEGSKA (reference sequence). The CDR3 length is 11 residues. The germline V and J ends were trimmed by 5 bases and 3 bases, with 8 bases remaining between them. The CDR3 DNA reads TGCAGTGCTTGGGTCCTCTACGAGCAGTACTTC. It encodes CSAWVLYEQYF.

At least ten counts were recorded for this clonotype. This chain uses TRBV20-1 with TRBJ2-1, with no clear D. The germline gives CDR1 DFQATT, CDR2 SNEGSKA (reference sequence). CDR3 length equals 13 residues. V dropped 3 bases and J dropped 4 bases, with 10 bases sitting between them. The CDR3 loop is CSASLGSYNEQFF. CDR3 DNA sequence: TGCAGTGCTAGTCTTGGGTCGTACAATGAGCAGTTCTTC.

This rearrangement joins TRBV30 to TRBJ2-2; perhaps D is TRBD1 or TRBD2 (6 bases each). Germline V gives CDR1 GTSNPN, CDR2 SVGIG (reference sequence). The CDR3 covers 15 residues. The V and J ends lost 3 bases and 6 bases respectively, with 17 bases between them. As DNA, the CDR3 is TGTGCCTGGAGAACCGGAGGGGGACGACCCGGGGAGCTGTTTTTT. Its translation is CAWRTGGGRPGELFF.

This clonotype showed up many times. The chain joins TRBV5-1 to TRBJ1-4; D is uncertain. This CDR3 contains 15 residues. V was clipped by 3 bases and J by 3 bases, with 12 bases between them. CDR1 is SGHRS and CDR2 is YFSETQ in the germline V gene. CDR3 protein: CASSWGLVSNEKLFF. The CDR3 DNA sequence: TGCGCCAGCAGCTGGGGTTTAGTCTCTAATGAAAAACTGTTTTTT.

This clonotype was observed many times. V and J are TRBV20-1 and TRBJ1-5, with a tentative D call TRBD1 (6 bases). This CDR3 is 15 amino acids long. V gave up 0 bases and J gave up 9 bases, with 18 bases separating them. Germline V gives CDR1 DFQATT, CDR2 SNEGSKA (reference sequence). The CDR3 sequence is CSARDFGQPGGPQHF. CDR3 bases: TGCAGTGCTAGAGATTTCGGACAGCCCGGGGGGCCCCAGCATTTT.

The genes are TRBV14 and TRBJ2-7; TRBD2 agrees at 12 bases. Germline loops: CDR1 SGHDN, CDR2 FVKESK. The J segment lost 4 bases and the V segment lost 6 bases, leaving 7 bases of the junction unmatched. The CDR3 extends over 15 amino acids. CDR3 coding DNA: TGTGCCAGCAGTCGACGGGGACTAGCGGGTTACGAGCAGTACTTC. This encodes CASSRRGLAGYEQYF.

V and J are TRBV14 and TRBJ2-5; D remains ambiguous. V lost 1 base to trimming and J lost 4 bases, with 4 bases between them. Germline V lookup: CDR1 SGHDN, CDR2 FVKESK. The CDR3 is 12 amino acids. The CDR3 here is CASSQASETQYF. DNA of the CDR3: TGTGCCAGCAGCCAAGCGTCAGAGACCCAGTACTTC.

The chain links TRBV6-1 to TRBJ1-5; D is unclear. The CDR3 is made up of 12 amino acids. The V gene lost 6 bases and the J gene lost 6 bases, with 9 bases spanning the gap. The V gene's germline CDR1 is MNHNS and CDR2 SASEGT. In DNA form, the CDR3 reads TGTGCCAGCAGCAAAGAGCTTCAGCCCCAGCATTTT. Translating it yields CASSKELQPQHF.

Of note for this clonotype: A read error may account for a junction end that differs from germline. The V gene is TRBV7-2, the J gene TRBJ2-7, with D possibly being TRBD2 (5 bases). This CDR3 contains 15 residues. CDR1 is SGHTA and CDR2 is FQGNSA in the germline V gene. In DNA form, the CDR3 reads TGTGCCACCAGCTTACCGGGGAGTAGAATCCACGAGCAGTACTTC. Translating it yields CATSLPGSRIHEQYF.

This clonotype was observed a few times. V is TRBV4-1 and J is TRBJ2-7; D is undetermined. Per the germline V gene, CDR1 is MGHRA and CDR2 is YSYEKL. V lost 1 base and J lost 3, with 10 bases in between. The CDR3 runs to 14 residues. The CDR3 DNA reads as TGCGCCAGCAGCCAAGGCATCTCCGTCTACGAGCAGTACTTC. Encoded protein: CASSQGISVYEQYF.

In its sample, this clonotype was seen many times. The rearrangement joins TRBV6-5 to TRBJ2-7, with 11 bases identical to TRBD2. This CDR3 contains 17 residues. Per germline, CDR1 MNHEY and CDR2 SVGAGI. Trimming took 3 bases from V and 3 from J; bases not matched to a gene: 10. The CDR3 protein is CASSYESIAGGFYEQYF. In nucleotides, the CDR3 is TGTGCCAGCAGTTATGAGTCTATAGCGGGAGGGTTCTACGAGCAGTACTTC.

Comments on this clonotype: Just one base apart from a much larger clone, this may be a read error. CDR3 sequence (DNA): TGCGCCAGCAGCCCCGTCTCCGGGGAACCAACGCTGATGGGCGATGGCGACACCTTC. It is translated as CASSPVSGEPTLMGDGDTF. This rearrangement joins TRBV5-1 to TRBJ1-2; D uncertain. The germline gives CDR1 SGHRS, CDR2 YFSETQ. The length of the CDR3 is 19 residues.

This clonotype was counted only a few times. The V call is TRBV15, the J call TRBJ1-2; 10 bases align to TRBD1. Germline-derived CDR1 and CDR2 are LNHNV and YYDKDF (reference sequence). This CDR3 is built from 20 residues. V was pared by 0 bases and J by 4 bases, with 17 bases of the junction left unmatched. Written as DNA, the CDR3 is TGTGCCACCAGCAGAGATCGATTAAGACAGGGGGCTCACGGGATCTATGGCTACACCTTC. Protein product: CATSRDRLRQGAHGIYGYTF.

This clonotype was seen at least ten times. The genes are TRBV5-1 and TRBJ2-1; the D is unclear. This CDR3 has 15 residues. Trimming took 0 bases from V and 2 from J, leaving 9 bases between them. Germline CDR1 and CDR2: SGHRS and YFSETQ. CDR3 loop: CASSLDQYPYNEQFF. In DNA form, the CDR3 reads TGCGCCAGCAGCTTGGACCAGTACCCCTACAATGAGCAGTTCTTC.

This sequence joins TRBV10-3 and TRBJ2-3; 13 bases are shared with TRBD2. Germline V gene lookup returns CDR1 ENHRY and CDR2 SYGVKD. V dropped 11 bases and J dropped 1; count of bases not matched to a gene: 6. This CDR3 is built from 15 residues. This CDR3 reads CAALAGGPGTDTQYF. The CDR3 DNA reads as TGTGCCGCACTAGCGGGAGGGCCCGGCACAGATACGCAGTATTTT.

V gene TRBV4-1 combines with J gene TRBJ2-3; a weak D match, TRBD1 (6 bases). The CDR3 is 16 residues long. Germline CDR1 and CDR2: MGHRA and YSYEKL. The V end lost 2 bases, the J end lost 3 bases, and 15 bases lay between the germline ends. This chain's CDR3 is CASSQSWQGSTDTQYF. The CDR3 DNA sequence: TGCGCCAGCAGCCAAAGTTGGCAGGGGAGTACAGATACGCAGTATTTT.

This clonotype was seen only a few times. The rearrangement uses TRBV12-5 and TRBJ1-6; TRBD1 agrees at 9 bases. V lost 5 bases to trimming and J lost 10 bases; unmatched junction nucleotides: 9. Germline CDR1 reads LGHNT; CDR2 reads FRNRAP. The CDR3 sequence is 15 residues long. CDR3 protein: CASGGSGTGTSPLHF. The CDR3 coding sequence is TGTGCTAGTGGTGGATCCGGGACAGGGACCTCACCCCTCCACTTT.

This clonotype was counted many times. The V and J genes are TRBV9 and TRBJ2-2; D remains unclear. Germline V gene data show CDR1 as SGDLS and CDR2 as YYNGEE. V was shortened by 2 bases and J by 3 bases, with 5 bases between the two germline ends. The CDR3 totals 13 residues. CDR3 in amino acids: CASSVQYTGELFF. The CDR3 bases are TGTGCCAGCAGCGTGCAGTACACCGGGGAGCTGTTTTTT.

Regarding this clonotype: A read error may be the cause here, since a much bigger clone is one base away. The chain employs TRBV5-1 and TRBJ2-1, with TRBD1 matching 9 bases. This CDR3 spans 15 amino acids. Germline V gene lookup returns CDR1 SGHRS and CDR2 YFSETQ. CDR3 sequence (DNA): TGCGCCAGCAACGACCCGGGACAGGGATGGCATGAGCAGTCCTTC. It specifies CASNDPGQGWHEQSF.